A single sample gave rise to the 21 T cell receptor beta chains below, sequenced in a study of beta chain features in type 1 diabetes. Whole-study results and caveats: Shorter TCRB CDR3s, moderately but significantly so, were found in Type 1 diabetes patients in all four CD4+ subsets.

Sequencing targeted expressed TCRB transcripts, as all isolated RNA had been reverse transcribed. Method: immunoSEQ multiplex PCR; TCRdb's copy keeps in-frame clones and lacks some. The sample shows roughly 160,000 clones, 8% to 9.5% of them seen only once. The antigens of these receptors remain unknown. The sample was central memory CD4+ T cells from blood. The receptors derive from a woman aged 18-29 years with type 1 diabetes.

The rearrangement uses TRBV28 and TRBJ1-2; 8 nucleotides line up with TRBD1. V lost 4 bases, J lost 2 bases, and 9 bases stayed unmatched. The germline CDR1 and CDR2 sequences are MDHEN and SYDVKM. This CDR3 is 16 amino acids long. The CDR3 sequence: CASSSVDRVLNYGYTF. The DNA for the CDR3 is TGTGCCAGCAGTTCTGTGGACAGGGTACTAAACTATGGCTACACCTTC.

The chain is built from TRBV28 and TRBJ1-5; no reliable D call. Germline V gene sequence: CDR1 MDHEN, CDR2 SYDVKM. This CDR3 region has 17 residues. The V end lost 5 bases, the J end lost 0 bases, and 17 bases lay between the germline ends. The CDR3 nucleotides are TGTGCCAGCAGTCCCCCGAGGGTAGGGATTAGCAATCAGCCCCAGCATTTT. Protein sequence: CASSPPRVGISNQPQHF.

V usage is TRBV7-2 and J usage is TRBJ2-1, with 12 bases fitting TRBD1. The J segment lost 9 bases and the V segment lost 3 bases, leaving 6 bases of the junction unmatched. Germline CDR1 is SGHTA and CDR2 is FQGNSA. CDR3 length: 15 residues. The DNA of the CDR3 is TGTGCCAGCAGCTTTACGGGACAGGGGGCAGGTGAGCAGTTCTTC. Translating gives CASSFTGQGAGEQFF.

This clone was counted a few times. This chain links TRBV6-5 with TRBJ2-3; D unresolved. Trimming took 6 bases from V and 1 from J, leaving 14 bases between them. This CDR3 region has 15 residues. Germline V gene data show CDR1 as MNHEY and CDR2 as SVGAGI. In DNA form, the CDR3 reads TGTGCCAGCAGACGTAGTGAGATAGGCACAGATACGCAGTATTTT. Amino acids: CASRRSEIGTDTQYF.

The chain carries TRBV29-1 and TRBJ2-7; TRBD2 agrees at 8 bases. The length of the CDR3 is 12 residues. Looked up from germline, CDR1 is SQVTM and CDR2 is ANQGSEA. V lost 4 bases and J lost 5; bases outside the gene matches: 4. The CDR3 DNA sequence: TGCAGCGTTGTACTAGCGGTCAACGAGCAGTACTTC. It translates to CSVVLAVNEQYF.

The chain uses TRBV5-4 and TRBJ2-1; D is ambiguous. Deletions cut 0 bases from V and 9 bases from J, with 13 bases between. This CDR3 region has 14 residues. Germline loops: CDR1 SGHNT, CDR2 YYREEE (reference sequence). DNA for the CDR3: TGTGCCAGCAGCTTGGTTTCTAGTTTCAGTGAGCAGTTCTTC. This codes for CASSLVSSFSEQFF.

The chain joins TRBV23-1 to TRBJ1-2, with 9 positions matching TRBD1. TRBV23-1 is labeled an ORF, and its function is uncertain. The junction had 9 bases not matched to a gene; V was cut back by 2 bases and J by 5 bases. The CDR3 sequence is 16 residues long. CDR3 amino acids: CASSQPWTGAGYGYTF. The CDR3 nucleotides are TGCGCCAGCAGTCAACCCTGGACAGGGGCTGGATATGGCTACACCTTC.

This chain uses TRBV7-9 with TRBJ1-1; a possible D gene is TRBD1 (5 bases). V was shortened by 5 bases and J by 5 bases, with 15 bases between the two germline ends. Germline loops: CDR1 SEHNR, CDR2 FQNEAQ (reference sequence). This CDR3 has 14 amino acids. CDR3 sequence reads: CASSPPLGGTEAFF. DNA for the CDR3: TGTGCCAGCAGCCCACCTTTGGGGGGAACTGAAGCTTTCTTT.

This clone was picked up a small number of times. V usage is TRBV18 and J usage is TRBJ1-2, with D possibly matching TRBD1 (6 bases). Germline CDR1 is KGHSH and CDR2 is LQKENI. The CDR3 consists of 12 residues. Trimming stripped 5 bases from V and 5 bases from J, with 9 bases between. CDR3 nucleotides: TGTGCCAGCTCAACGGGACATTATGGCTACACCTTC. This codes for CASSTGHYGYTF.

The chain employs TRBV2 and TRBJ1-2; weak D call: TRBD1 (6 bases). The length of the CDR3 is 13 residues. CDR1 is SNHLY and CDR2 is FYNNEI in the germline V gene. V was cut by 5 bases and J by 5 bases, with 12 bases left in between. The CDR3 loop is CASSRTEGYGYTF. The CDR3 DNA sequence: TGTGCCAGCAGTCGGACAGAGGGGTATGGCTACACCTTC.

This clone has just a few counts. The V and J genes are TRBV7-2 and TRBJ2-1; TRBD1 aligns across 8 bases. The CDR3 has 14 residues. With 5 bases clipped from V and 9 bases from J, the junction kept 9 bases outside the gene matches. CDR1 and CDR2 (germline): SGHTA, FQGNSA. The CDR3 sequence is CASSPNRGRGEQFF. The DNA for the CDR3 is TGTGCCAGCAGCCCGAACAGGGGGAGAGGTGAGCAGTTCTTC.

The sample holds a few counts of this clone. The chain couples TRBV29-1 to TRBJ2-1, with D possibly matching TRBD1 (6 bases). Trimming pared 5 bases from V and 7 bases from J, leaving 9 bases between. The CDR3 contains 11 residues. From germline, CDR1 is SQVTM and CDR2 ANQGSEA. Here the CDR3 reads CSVKTGNEQFF. The CDR3 DNA reads as TGCAGCGTTAAAACAGGGAATGAGCAGTTCTTC.

This clone came up a few times. The chain links TRBV6-5 to TRBJ1-1; 8 bases are shared with TRBD1. The germline V gene has CDR1 MNHEY and CDR2 SVGAGI. The junction had 9 bases not matched to a gene; V was cut back by 8 bases and J by 1 base. The CDR3 consists of 15 residues. In DNA, the CDR3 is TGTGCCAGCCAAAGCCGTGGGACAGGGAACACTGAAGCTTTCTTT. It is translated as CASQSRGTGNTEAFF.

The rearrangement links TRBV7-8 to TRBJ1-1; a possible D gene is TRBD1 (6 bases). The V gene lost 1 base and the J gene lost 5 bases, with 11 bases spanning the gap. This CDR3 region has 14 residues. Germline CDR1 SGHVS, CDR2 FQNEAQ. In DNA, the CDR3 is TGTGCCAGCAGCTTAGTTCTGGGGGCGACTGAAGCTTTCTTT. Amino acid sequence: CASSLVLGATEAFF.

A few counts support this clone. The chain joins TRBV7-8 to TRBJ1-1; possibly TRBD1 for D (6 bases). The V end lost 5 bases, the J end lost 5 bases, and 15 bases lay between the germline ends. Germline V gene lookup returns CDR1 SGHVS and CDR2 FQNEAQ. The CDR3 runs 14 residues. This CDR3 is CASSTSDRKTEAFF. CDR3 DNA: TGTGCCAGCAGCACCTCGGACAGAAAGACTGAAGCTTTCTTT.

This clone was seen a few times. The rearrangement joins TRBV5-4 to TRBJ2-3; 11 nucleotides line up with TRBD1. J gave up 5 bases and V 5 bases, and 10 bases lay outside the gene matches. Germline V gene lookup returns CDR1 SGHNT and CDR2 YYREEE (reference sequence). The CDR3 is 16 amino acids. Here the CDR3 reads CASSSALGTGGDTQYF. In nucleotides, the CDR3 is TGTGCCAGCAGTTCTGCTCTCGGGACAGGGGGAGATACGCAGTATTTT.

This clone showed up just a few times. The genes are TRBV7-2 and TRBJ1-2; D ambiguous. Trimming shortened V by 3 bases and J by 5 bases, and 16 bases separated the two germline ends. Germline CDR1 is SGHTA and CDR2 is FQGNSA. The CDR3 covers 15 residues. CDR3 amino acids: CASSFSGGSKYGYTF. The CDR3 nucleotides are TGTGCCAGCAGCTTTTCTGGAGGATCAAAGTATGGCTACACCTTC.

In nucleotides, the CDR3 is TGTGCCAGCTCCCCTCAGAAGAACACTGAAGCTTTCTTT. Residues: CASSPQKNTEAFF. This chain connects TRBV18 to TRBJ1-1; D is ambiguous. Germline V gene data show CDR1 as KGHSH and CDR2 as LQKENI. Trimming left V 6 bases short and J 1 base short, with 9 bases between. The CDR3 is 13 amino acids.

This chain connects TRBV27 to TRBJ2-2; 8 bases align to TRBD1. CDR1 is MNHEY and CDR2 is SMNVEV in the germline V gene (reference sequence). After removal of 5 bases from V and 2 bases from J, the junction contained 13 bases not matched to a gene. The CDR3 extends over 18 amino acids. The CDR3, as DNA: TGTGCCAGCAGTCGCTGGACAGGGTTTGTCCCTAACACCGGGGAGCTGTTTTTT. Translation: CASSRWTGFVPNTGELFF.

This chain uses TRBV5-1 with TRBJ2-1, with TRBD1 matching over 11 bases. After removal of 4 bases from V and 9 bases from J, the junction contained 18 bases not matched to a gene. The CDR3 covers 18 residues. In germline, CDR1 is SGHRS, CDR2 YFSETQ. For the CDR3, the DNA is TGCGCCAGCAGCCCGTACAGTATAGGGACAGGGGGTTTGGGTGAGCAGTTCTTC. Translated, it gives CASSPYSIGTGGLGEQFF.

This clone was observed a few times. The genes are TRBV14 and TRBJ2-3; D is possibly TRBD1 (5 bases). Trimming stripped 2 bases from V and 5 bases from J, with 14 bases between. The CDR3 is 15 residues long. Germline V CDR1 and CDR2: SGHDN, FVKESK. The CDR3 sequence: CASSQRPGFEDTQYF. The CDR3 region has the DNA TGTGCCAGCAGCCAACGTCCAGGGTTTGAAGATACGCAGTATTTT.